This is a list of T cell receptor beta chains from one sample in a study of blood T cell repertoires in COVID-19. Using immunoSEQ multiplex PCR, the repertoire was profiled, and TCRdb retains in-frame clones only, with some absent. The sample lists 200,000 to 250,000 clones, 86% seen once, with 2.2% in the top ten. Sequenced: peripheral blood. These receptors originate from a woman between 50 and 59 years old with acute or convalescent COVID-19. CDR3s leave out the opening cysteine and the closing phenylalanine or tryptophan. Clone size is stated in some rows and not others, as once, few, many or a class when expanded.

CDR3aa: ASSLAETGANTEAF
v_gene: TRBV7-9
j_gene: TRBJ1-1
abundance: few

CDR3aa: ASRERADNEQF
v_gene: TRBV30
j_gene: TRBJ2-1
abundance: once

CDR3aa: ASSSRTSGHNEQF
v_gene: TRBV11-2
j_gene: TRBJ2-1
abundance: NA

CDR3aa: ATSDRDSPRKKLF
v_gene: TRBV24-1
j_gene: TRBJ1-4
abundance: once

CDR3aa: ASSATVNQPQH
v_gene: TRBV19
j_gene: TRBJ1-5
abundance: NA

CDR3aa: ASSFSASGGANTQY
v_gene: TRBV7-8
j_gene: TRBJ2-3
abundance: NA

CDR3aa: ASSPNLRGTAGNTIY
v_gene: TRBV18
j_gene: TRBJ1-3
abundance: NA

CDR3aa: ASSSRTGSITEAF
v_gene: TRBV7-9
j_gene: TRBJ1-1
abundance: few

CDR3aa: ASSFRGRAITDTQY
v_gene: TRBV11-2
j_gene: TRBJ2-3
abundance: NA

CDR3aa: ASSGGVDEKLF
v_gene: TRBV12-3/TRBV12-4
j_gene: TRBJ1-4
abundance: once

CDR3aa: ASSLGTSGLDTQY
v_gene: TRBV7-9
j_gene: TRBJ2-3
abundance: NA

CDR3aa: ASSLTPGLAGGRNNEQF
v_gene: TRBV11-3
j_gene: TRBJ2-1
abundance: NA

CDR3aa: ASSPGTSWEETQY
v_gene: TRBV18
j_gene: TRBJ2-5
abundance: NA

CDR3aa: AISGVGGGNIQY
v_gene: TRBV10-3
j_gene: TRBJ2-4
abundance: NA

CDR3aa: ASSFGTGVDYGYT
v_gene: TRBV5-6
j_gene: TRBJ1-2
abundance: NA

CDR3aa: SVSGTGKTQY
v_gene: TRBV29-1
j_gene: TRBJ2-5
abundance: NA

CDR3aa: ASSLGGTGGVDIQY
v_gene: TRBV7-9
j_gene: TRBJ2-4
abundance: NA

CDR3aa: ASSIGRAPTGNTIY
v_gene: TRBV19
j_gene: TRBJ1-3
abundance: NA

CDR3aa: ASSLDRGQKGYT
v_gene: TRBV5-1
j_gene: TRBJ1-2
abundance: NA

CDR3aa: ASSLGSRTEAF
v_gene: TRBV7-2
j_gene: TRBJ1-1
abundance: NA

CDR3aa: ATSDRGRQIETQY
v_gene: TRBV24-1
j_gene: TRBJ2-5
abundance: NA

CDR3aa: ASSVLLGGGISYEQY
v_gene: TRBV9
j_gene: TRBJ2-7
abundance: NA

CDR3aa: ASSLGGAYSPLH
v_gene: TRBV11-2
j_gene: TRBJ1-6
abundance: NA

CDR3aa: ASSVPRNGSSYNEQF
v_gene: TRBV9
j_gene: TRBJ2-1
abundance: NA

CDR3aa: ASSYSVPRPDRPYGYT
v_gene: TRBV6-2/TRBV6-3
j_gene: TRBJ1-2
abundance: NA

CDR3aa: ASSRVGEGKLF
v_gene: TRBV25-1
j_gene: TRBJ1-4
abundance: NA

CDR3aa: ASSGGTSGRKRSYEQY
v_gene: TRBV9
j_gene: TRBJ2-7
abundance: NA

CDR3aa: AISPRTGWNTEAF
v_gene: TRBV10-3
j_gene: TRBJ1-1
abundance: NA

CDR3aa: ASSKAGARWLVNTQY
v_gene: TRBV21-1
j_gene: TRBJ2-3
abundance: few

CDR3aa: ASSYFRAGEQY
v_gene: TRBV6-2/TRBV6-3
j_gene: TRBJ2-7
abundance: NA

CDR3aa: ASSLGIAGAQETQY
v_gene: TRBV5-1
j_gene: TRBJ2-5
abundance: NA

CDR3aa: ASTNRRYNEQF
v_gene: TRBV19
j_gene: TRBJ2-1
abundance: NA